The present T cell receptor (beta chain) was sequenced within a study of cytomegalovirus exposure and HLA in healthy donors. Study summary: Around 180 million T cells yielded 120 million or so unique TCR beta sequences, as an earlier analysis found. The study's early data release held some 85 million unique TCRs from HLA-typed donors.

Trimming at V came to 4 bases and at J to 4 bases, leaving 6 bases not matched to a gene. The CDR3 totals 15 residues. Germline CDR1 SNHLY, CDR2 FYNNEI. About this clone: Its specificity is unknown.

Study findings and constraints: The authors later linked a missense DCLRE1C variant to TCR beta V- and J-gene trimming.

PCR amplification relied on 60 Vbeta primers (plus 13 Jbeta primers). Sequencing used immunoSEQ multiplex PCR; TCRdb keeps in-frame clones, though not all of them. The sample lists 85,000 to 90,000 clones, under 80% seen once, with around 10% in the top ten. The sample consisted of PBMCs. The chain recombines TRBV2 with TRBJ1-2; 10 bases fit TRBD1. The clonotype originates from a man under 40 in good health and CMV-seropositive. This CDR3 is CASSAQTGGLYGYTF. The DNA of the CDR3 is TGTGCCAGCAGTGCACAGACAGGGGGCCTCTATGGCTACACCTTC.